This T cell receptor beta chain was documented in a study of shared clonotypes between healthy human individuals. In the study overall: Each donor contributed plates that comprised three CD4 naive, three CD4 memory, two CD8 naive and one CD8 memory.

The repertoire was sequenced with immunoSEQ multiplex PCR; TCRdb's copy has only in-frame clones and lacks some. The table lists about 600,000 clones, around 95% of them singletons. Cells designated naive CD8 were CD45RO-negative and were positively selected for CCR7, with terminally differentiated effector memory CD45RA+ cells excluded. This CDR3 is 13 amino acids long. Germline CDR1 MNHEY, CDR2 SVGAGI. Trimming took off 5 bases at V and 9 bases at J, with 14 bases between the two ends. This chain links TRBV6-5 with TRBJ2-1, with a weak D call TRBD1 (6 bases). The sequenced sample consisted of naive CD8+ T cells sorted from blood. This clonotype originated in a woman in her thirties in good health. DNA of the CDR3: TGTGCCAGCAGTCTCACAGGGACGAGTGAGCAGTTCTTC. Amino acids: CASSLTGTSEQFF.